Here is one T cell receptor (beta chain) with its context. The data were obtained in a study of shared clonotypes between healthy human individuals. Libraries were prepared by immunoSEQ multiplex PCR; TCRdb keeps only in-frame clonotypes and omits some of them. The table lists 2,500,000 or so clones, approximately 93% of them singletons. With V trimmed by 7 bases and J by 3 bases, 9 bases remained unmatched. CDR1 and CDR2 from the germline V gene are MDHEN and SYDVKM. The CDR3 totals 14 residues. The sample consisted of naive CD4+ T cells from PBMCs. Noted subset: CD45RA+ positively selected. The J gene is TRBJ2-7, the V gene TRBV28; 7 nucleotides agree with TRBD1. The TCR originated in a man younger than 35 in good health. Some clones in this sample may be carry-over from other donors' samples. The CDR3 nucleotides read TGTGCCAGCAAGGGGACAGCCAATCTCTACGAGCAGTACTTC. Protein product: CASKGTANLYEQYF.